This passage covers 10 T cell receptor beta chains from one sample sequenced in a study of T cells in Graves' hyperthyroidism and ophthalmopathy. The source material, RNA transcripts, was used to amplify TCR beta CDR3 regions. Researchers ran a first-round RT-PCR on the TCR CDR3 using the HTBI primer set. TCRdb reanalysed the multiplex PCR reads using MiXCR and keeps one entry per CDR3 protein. The sample contains a few hundred thousand distinct CDR3 sequences, approximately 13% of which appear only once. Sequenced sample: blood. These receptor sequences come from a woman aged 40 to 50 with Graves' ophthalmopathy.

This clonotype came up many times. The rearrangement joins TRBV2 to TRBJ1-5; D unclear. In germline, CDR1 is SNHLY, CDR2 FYNNEI. The ends were cut back, 7 bases at V and 4 bases at J, with 14 bases in the middle. This CDR3 contains 14 residues. In DNA form, the CDR3 reads TGTGCCAGCATGCGGGCGGAGAAAAATCAGCCCCAGCATTTT. This gives the protein CASMRAEKNQPQHF.

The chain couples TRBV30 to TRBJ1-2, with D uncertain. V lost 0 bases and J lost 10, with 9 bases in between. From germline, CDR1 is GTSNPN and CDR2 SVGIG (reference sequence). This CDR3 has 11 amino acids. The CDR3 region is CAWSVSGDYTF. The CDR3 bases are TGTGCCTGGAGTGTAAGTGGAGACTACACCTTC.

This clonotype has a count of ten or more. This chain links TRBV11-2 with TRBJ2-5; weak D call: TRBD2 (7 bases). In germline, CDR1 is SGHAT, CDR2 FQNNGV. This CDR3 is built from 15 residues. Trimming removed 5 bases at V and 5 bases at J, with 18 bases between. The CDR3: CASSPDGGAGETQYF. The CDR3 DNA follows: TGTGCCAGCAGCCCAGATGGGGGGGCGGGGGAGACCCAGTACTTC.

This clonotype was seen many times. J is TRBJ1-5 and V is TRBV5-5; D not certain. V was trimmed by 4 bases and J by 7 bases, leaving 12 bases between them. Germline CDR1 reads SGHKS; CDR2 reads YYEKEE (reference sequence). The CDR3 has 13 residues. CDR3 region: CASSPETIQPQHF. The CDR3, as DNA: TGTGCCAGCAGCCCCGAAACAATACAGCCCCAGCATTTT.

Sample share makes this clonotype medium-sized (0.01 to 0.1%). The chain is built from TRBV25-1 and TRBJ2-1; 12 bases line up with TRBD2. The J segment lost 7 bases and the V segment lost 4 bases, leaving 8 bases of the junction unmatched. Germline V gene data show CDR1 as MGHDK and CDR2 as SYGVNS. The length of the CDR3 is 16 residues. The CDR3 DNA reads as TGTGCCAGCAGTGCCCCGACTAGCGGGAGAGAGAATGAGCAGTTCTTC. This gives the protein CASSAPTSGRENEQFF.

The chain couples TRBV7-2 to TRBJ1-5; D ambiguous. V lost 3 bases to trimming and J lost 4 bases, with 7 bases between them. The CDR3 runs 13 residues. CDR1 is SGHTA and CDR2 is FQGNSA in the germline V gene. DNA for the CDR3: TGTGCCAGCAGCTTTGCCCGAAATCAGCCCCAGCATTTT. This codes for CASSFARNQPQHF.

V and J are TRBV2 and TRBJ2-7, with TRBD2 identical over 9 bases. The CDR3 sequence is 13 residues long. V shed 4 bases, J shed 3 bases, and the junction held 1 base outside the gene matches. Germline V CDR1 and CDR2: SNHLY, FYNNEI. The CDR3 reads CASSGTSDYEQYF. CDR3 DNA sequence: TGTGCCAGCAGTGGGACTAGCGACTACGAGCAGTACTTC.

This clonotype was seen more than once but under ten times. V and J are TRBV20-1 and TRBJ2-1; possible D gene TRBD2, 6 bases. There are 13 residues in the CDR3. Trimming pared 5 bases from V and 10 bases from J, leaving 18 bases between. The germline V gene has CDR1 DFQATT and CDR2 SNEGSKA (reference sequence). CDR3 DNA sequence: TGCAGTGCTGCGAGGCGGGGACTTCCCGAGCAGTTCTTC. It codes for CSAARRGLPEQFF.

The chain joins TRBV7-9 to TRBJ2-1; no firm D call. Germline lookup yields CDR1 SEHNR and CDR2 FQNEAQ (reference sequence). The CDR3 runs to 12 residues. The V end was cut by 1 base, the J end by 15 bases, with 13 bases between. The CDR3 loop reads CASSLGAEKRFF. DNA for the CDR3: TGTGCCAGCAGCTTAGGGGCAGAAAAGAGGTTCTTC.

The V and J genes are TRBV19 and TRBJ2-5; 8 positions match TRBD1. This CDR3 has 13 amino acids. CDR1 and CDR2 from the germline V gene are LNHDA and SQIVND (reference sequence). The trim removed 7 bases at V and 4 bases at J, leaving 5 bases unmatched. CDR3 loop: CASTPTGAETQYF. The CDR3 bases are TGTGCCAGTACTCCGACAGGGGCAGAGACCCAGTACTTC.